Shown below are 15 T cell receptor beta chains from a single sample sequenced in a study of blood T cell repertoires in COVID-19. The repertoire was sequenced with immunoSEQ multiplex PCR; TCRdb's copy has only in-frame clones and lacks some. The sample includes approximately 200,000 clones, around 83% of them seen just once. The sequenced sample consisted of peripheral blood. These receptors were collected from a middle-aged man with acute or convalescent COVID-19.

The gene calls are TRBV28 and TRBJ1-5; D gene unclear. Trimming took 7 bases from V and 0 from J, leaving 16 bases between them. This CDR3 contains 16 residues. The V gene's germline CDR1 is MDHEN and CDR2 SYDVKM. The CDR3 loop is CASNIKRYSSNQPQHF. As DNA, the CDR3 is TGTGCCAGCAACATAAAGAGGTATAGTAGCAATCAGCCCCAGCATTTT.

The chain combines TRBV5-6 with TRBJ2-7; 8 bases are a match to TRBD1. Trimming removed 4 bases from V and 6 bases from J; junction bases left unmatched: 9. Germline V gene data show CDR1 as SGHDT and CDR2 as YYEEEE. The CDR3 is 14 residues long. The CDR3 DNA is TGTGCCAGCAGCGACGACAGGGGAGGTCGCGAGCAGTACTTC. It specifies CASSDDRGGREQYF. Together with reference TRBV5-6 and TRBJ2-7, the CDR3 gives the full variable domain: DAGVTQSPTHLIKTRGQQVTLRCSPKSGHDTVSWYQQALGQGPQFIFQYYEEEERQRGNFPDRFSGHQFPNYSSELNVNALLLGDSALYLCASSDDRGGREQYFGPGTRLTVT.

CDR3 amino acids: CASSGSLSGNTIYF. The CDR3 DNA sequence: TGTGCCAGCAGCGGTTCCCTCTCTGGAAACACCATATATTTT. The chain links TRBV9 to TRBJ1-3; D ambiguous. Trimming removed 3 bases from V and 0 bases from J, with 7 bases in between. This CDR3 spans 14 amino acids. The V gene's germline CDR1 is SGDLS and CDR2 YYNGEE. Looking up the rest from reference TRBV9 and TRBJ1-3 gives the full variable domain: DSGVTQTPKHLITATGQRVTLRCSPRSGDLSVYWYQQSLDQGLQFLIQYYNGEERAKGNILERFSAQQFPDLHSELNLSSLELGDSALYFCASSGSLSGNTIYFGEGSWLTVV.

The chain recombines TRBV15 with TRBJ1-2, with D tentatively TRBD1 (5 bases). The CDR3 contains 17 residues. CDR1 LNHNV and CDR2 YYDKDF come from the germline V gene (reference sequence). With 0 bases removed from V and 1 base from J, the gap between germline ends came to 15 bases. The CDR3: CATSRDRRQNLNYGYTF. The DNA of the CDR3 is TGTGCCACCAGCAGAGATCGGCGACAGAATCTTAACTATGGCTACACCTTC.

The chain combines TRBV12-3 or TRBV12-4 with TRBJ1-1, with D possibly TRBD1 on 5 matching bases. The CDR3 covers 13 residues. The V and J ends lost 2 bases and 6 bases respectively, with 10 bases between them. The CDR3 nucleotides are TGTGCCAGCAGTTTAAGACAGTTCTCTGAAGCTTTCTTT. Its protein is CASSLRQFSEAFF.

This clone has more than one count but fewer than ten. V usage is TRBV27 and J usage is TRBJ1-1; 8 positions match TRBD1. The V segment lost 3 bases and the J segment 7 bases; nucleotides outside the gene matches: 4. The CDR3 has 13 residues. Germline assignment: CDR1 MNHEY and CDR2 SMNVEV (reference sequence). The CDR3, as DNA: TGTGCCAGCAGTTTCAGGGGGCTTGGTGAAGCTTTCTTT. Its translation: CASSFRGLGEAFF.

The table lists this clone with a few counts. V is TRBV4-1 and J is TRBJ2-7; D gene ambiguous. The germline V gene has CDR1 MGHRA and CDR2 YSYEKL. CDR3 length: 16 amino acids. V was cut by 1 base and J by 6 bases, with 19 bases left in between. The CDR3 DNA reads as TGCGCCAGCAGCCAAGTCGCCTCCTCTGTACTCTCCGAGCAGTACTTC. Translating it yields CASSQVASSVLSEQYF.

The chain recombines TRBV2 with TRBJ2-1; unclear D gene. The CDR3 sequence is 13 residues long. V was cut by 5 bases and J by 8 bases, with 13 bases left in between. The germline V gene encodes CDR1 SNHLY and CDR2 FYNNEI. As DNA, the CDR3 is TGTGCCAGCAGTACGAACAGAGCAGATGAGCAGTTCTTC. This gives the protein CASSTNRADEQFF.

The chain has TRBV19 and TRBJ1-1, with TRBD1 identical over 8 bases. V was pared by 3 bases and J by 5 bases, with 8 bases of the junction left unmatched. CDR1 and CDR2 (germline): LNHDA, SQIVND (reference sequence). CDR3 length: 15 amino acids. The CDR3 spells CASSIKQGGITEAFF. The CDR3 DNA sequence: TGTGCCAGTAGTATCAAACAGGGGGGAATTACTGAAGCTTTCTTT. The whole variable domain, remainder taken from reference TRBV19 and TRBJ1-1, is DGGITQSPKYLFRKEGQNVTLSCEQNLNHDAMYWYRQDPGQGLRLIYYSQIVNDFQKGDIAEGYSVSREKKESFPLTVTSAQKNPTAFYLCASSIKQGGITEAFFGQGTRLTVV.

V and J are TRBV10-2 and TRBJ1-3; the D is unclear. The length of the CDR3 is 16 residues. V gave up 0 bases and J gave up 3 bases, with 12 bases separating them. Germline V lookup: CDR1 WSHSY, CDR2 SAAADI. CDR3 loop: CASSESLFPSGNTIYF. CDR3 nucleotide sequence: TGCGCCAGCAGTGAGTCGCTGTTTCCCAGTGGAAACACCATATATTTT.

This CDR3 is CATHTPPYGYTF. CDR3 bases: TGTGCCACCCACACCCCCCCCTATGGCTACACCTTC. The chain recombines TRBV6-5 with TRBJ1-2; D gene ambiguous. CDR3 length: 12 residues. CDR1 and CDR2 from the germline V gene are MNHEY and SVGAGI. V shed 10 bases and J shed 4 bases, with 13 bases lying between them.

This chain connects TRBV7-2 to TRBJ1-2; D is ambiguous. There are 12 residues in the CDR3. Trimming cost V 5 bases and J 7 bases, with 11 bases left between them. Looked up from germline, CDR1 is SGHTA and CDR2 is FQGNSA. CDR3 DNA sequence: TGTGCCAGCAGCCCACTCGGGTCTGGCTACACCTTC. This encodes CASSPLGSGYTF.

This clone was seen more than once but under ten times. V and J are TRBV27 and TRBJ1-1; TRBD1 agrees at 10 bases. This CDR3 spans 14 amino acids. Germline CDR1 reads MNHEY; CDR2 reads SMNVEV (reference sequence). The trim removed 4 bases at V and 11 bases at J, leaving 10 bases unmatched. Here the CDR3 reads CASSSRQGAVRAFF. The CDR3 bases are TGTGCCAGCAGTTCCCGACAGGGGGCAGTTAGGGCTTTCTTT.

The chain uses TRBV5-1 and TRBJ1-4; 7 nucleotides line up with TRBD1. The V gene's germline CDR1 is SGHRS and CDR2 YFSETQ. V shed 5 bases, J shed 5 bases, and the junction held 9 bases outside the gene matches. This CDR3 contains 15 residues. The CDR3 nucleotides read TGCGCCAGCAGGCGAACCGGGACAGAGAATGAAAAACTGTTTTTT. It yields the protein CASRRTGTENEKLFF.

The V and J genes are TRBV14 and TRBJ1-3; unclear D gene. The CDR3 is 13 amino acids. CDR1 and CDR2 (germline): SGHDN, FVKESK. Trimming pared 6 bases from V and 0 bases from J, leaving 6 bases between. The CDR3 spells CASRPSSGNTIYF. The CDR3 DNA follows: TGTGCCAGCAGACCGAGCTCTGGAAACACCATATATTTT.